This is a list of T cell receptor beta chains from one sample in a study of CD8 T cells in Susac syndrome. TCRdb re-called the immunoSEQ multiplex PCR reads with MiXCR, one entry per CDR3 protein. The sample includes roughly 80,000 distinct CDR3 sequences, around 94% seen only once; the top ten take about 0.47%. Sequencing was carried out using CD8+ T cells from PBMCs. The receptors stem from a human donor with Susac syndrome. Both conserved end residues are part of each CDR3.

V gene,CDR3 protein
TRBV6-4,CASSDEGGRETFF
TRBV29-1,CSVSGLAGHNQETQYF
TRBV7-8,CASSLARTGAYSNQPQHF
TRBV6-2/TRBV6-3,CASSYEQYF
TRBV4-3,CASSHSTGPQETQYF
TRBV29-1,CSVTPRGLQETQYF
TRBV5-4,CASRTGGYGYTF
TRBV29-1,CSVIRGPYNEQFF
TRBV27,CASQTGTNQETQYF
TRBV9,CASSPRGAGAYEQYF